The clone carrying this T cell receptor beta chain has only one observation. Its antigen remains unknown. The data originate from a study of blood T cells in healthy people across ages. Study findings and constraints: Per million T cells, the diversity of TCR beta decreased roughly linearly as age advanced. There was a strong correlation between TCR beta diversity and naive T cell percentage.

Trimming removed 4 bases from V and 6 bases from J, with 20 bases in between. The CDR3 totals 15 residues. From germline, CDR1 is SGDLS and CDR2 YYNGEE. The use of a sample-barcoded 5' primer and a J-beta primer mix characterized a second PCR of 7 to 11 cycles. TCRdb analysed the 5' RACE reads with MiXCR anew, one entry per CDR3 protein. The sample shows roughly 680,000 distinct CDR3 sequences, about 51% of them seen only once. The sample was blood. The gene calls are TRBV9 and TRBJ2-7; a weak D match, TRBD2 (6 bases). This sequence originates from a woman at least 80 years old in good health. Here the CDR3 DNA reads TGTGCCAGCAGCTTGACTAGTGGGGCTGCAGTCGAGCAGTACTTC. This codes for CASSLTSGAAVEQYF.